Given below is one TCR beta chain in context. Its specific antigen is unknown. Qualities for individual bases were not recorded, and no much larger clone is one base off. The sample originates from a study of blood T cell repertoires in COVID-19 (dated by TCRdb to the early 2020s). Context from the whole study: Collaborator samples came from the United States, Italy and Spain and covered acute and convalescent phases of COVID-19. The material from the prospective study consisted of cDNA or gDNA derived from T cells, B-cell-depleted T cells, or PBMCs. Deeply sampled blood TCRbeta repertoires from subjects exposed to, actively infected with, or recovered from COVID-19 were included in the dataset. The repertoires were made available in a free public database intended to serve as a resource for research on the immune response to SARS-CoV-2. The samples were drawn from two sources: the first 160 participants of the ongoing ImmuneRACE study, and 1,000 to 1,500 subjects contributed by 6 global collaborators. Sample metadata almost always included a de-identified subject ID, COVID-19 status, age in years and sex. Where available, HLA class I and class II types were obtained from metadata supplied by the sample provider rather than from assay-based typing.

Overall results and qualifications from the work: Clinical and demographic metadata were provided uncurated, with the amount varying by source and participant.

The collaborating institutions used their own protocols to collect whole blood in K2EDTA tubes. For TCRbeta analysis, collaborator samples were shipped as frozen whole blood, as isolated PBMCs, or as DNA extracted from either sample type. TCRbeta CDR3 regions were amplified from genomic DNA by means of the immunoSEQ Assay, a bias-controlled multiplex PCR. The authors processed their data as follows. The number of nucleated cells in each sample was estimated from the amplification of reference gene primers within the assay. To quantify the absolute abundance of each unique TCRbeta CDR3 rearrangement, sequence reads were collapsed and filtered. For each sample, productive Simpson clonality was calculated as the square root of Simpson's diversity index over productive rearrangements. TCRdb provides this immuneACCESS table in a form limited to in-frame rearrangements. Some clones are lacking; in checked studies, under half of them reflect an unresolved V gene, and why the rest are absent is not known. V and J calls and clone size are given by that table; D and trimming were obtained from the DNA. This sample comprises tens of thousands of clones, over 70% of them detected only once. 7% to 9% of the sample belongs to the ten largest clones.

For this chain, trimming is 9 bases at the V end and 1 base at the J end, and the number of junction bases without a gene match is 9. Taken from the germline V gene, the CDR1 and CDR2 loops are MGHRA and YSYEKL. The CDR3 numbers 16 residues from cysteine through phenylalanine. Only the CDR3 portion is preserved as DNA: 48 bases, with reading frame beginning at the first base. The chain couples TRBV4-1 to TRBJ2-2, and TRBD1 aligns with 9 junction nucleotides. The origin of this receptor is a man between 45 and 60 years old with acute or convalescent COVID-19. The sample consisted of peripheral blood. The CDR3 in this case is CASTTPGQGNTGELFF. The nucleotide sequence reads as follows: TGCGCCAGTACTACTCCGGGACAGGGGAACACCGGGGAGCTGTTTTTT.